The 25 T cell receptor beta chains in this list originate from one sample, sequenced in a study of somatic mutations in cytotoxic T cells in rheumatoid arthritis. The repertoire was sequenced with immunoSEQ multiplex PCR; TCRdb's copy has only in-frame clones and lacks some. The repertoire includes 20,000 to 25,000 clones, about 83% of them detected once, and about 11% sits in the top ten. Sequencing was done on a sample of CD8+ T cells sorted from blood. The receptor source for this set is an adult with rheumatoid arthritis.

The CDR3: CASSVATAGYTF. The CDR3 DNA is TGTGCCAGCAGCGTAGCTACGGCCGGCTACACCTTC. The J gene is TRBJ1-2, the V gene TRBV9; D not resolved. The CDR3 sequence is 12 residues long. The V gene lost 0 bases and the J gene lost 8 bases, with 8 bases spanning the gap. Germline CDR1 reads SGDLS; CDR2 reads YYNGEE. Variable domain in full (rest from reference TRBV9 and TRBJ1-2): DSGVTQTPKHLITATGQRVTLRCSPRSGDLSVYWYQQSLDQGLQFLIQYYNGEERAKGNILERFSAQQFPDLHSELNLSSLELGDSALYFCASSVATAGYTFGSGTRLTVV.

DNA for the CDR3: TGTGCCAGCAGTGAGTCTTGGACTAGCGGTCGACAGTACGAGCAGTACTTC. Residues: CASSESWTSGRQYEQYF. This chain joins TRBV2 and TRBJ2-7; 10 positions match TRBD2. The CDR3 loop spans 17 amino acids. With 3 bases clipped from V and 4 bases from J, the junction kept 12 bases outside the gene matches. CDR1 SNHLY and CDR2 FYNNEI come from the germline V gene.

V and J are TRBV7-3 and TRBJ2-2, with no clear D. The CDR3 runs 14 residues. Germline CDR1 and CDR2: SGHTA and FQGTGA. Trimming removed 6 bases from V and 5 bases from J, with 13 bases in between. The CDR3 sequence: CASSPYTSTGELFF. CDR3 sequence (DNA): TGTGCCAGCAGTCCGTACACTTCGACCGGGGAGCTGTTTTTT.

The rearrangement joins TRBV7-2 to TRBJ1-5; 7 bases map to TRBD1. Germline loops: CDR1 SGHTA, CDR2 FQGNSA. V gave up 4 bases and J gave up 2 bases; unmatched junction bases: 8. The CDR3 totals 16 residues. This CDR3 is CASSSHRGTGNQPQHF. In nucleotides, the CDR3 is TGTGCCAGCAGCTCCCACAGGGGTACGGGCAATCAGCCCCAGCATTTT.

The chain couples TRBV5-4 to TRBJ2-7, with D maybe TRBD2 (6 bases). CDR1 is SGHNT and CDR2 is YYREEE in the germline V gene (reference sequence). This CDR3 spans 15 amino acids. Trimming left V 0 bases short and J 4 bases short, with 14 bases between. Here the CDR3 reads CASSLEAGSWYEQYF. In nucleotides, the CDR3 is TGTGCCAGCAGCTTGGAGGCGGGAAGTTGGTACGAGCAGTACTTC.

This clone was observed once. This chain links TRBV21-1 with TRBJ1-2; the D call of TRBD1 is as the table states it, not checked on the DNA. TRBV21-1 is noted as a pseudogene. The length of the CDR3 is 13 residues. The CDR3 region has the DNA TGTGCCAGCGGGACAGGATACAGCTATGGCTACACCTTC. It is translated as CASGTGYSYGYTF.

The chain uses TRBV19 and TRBJ2-1; 11 positions agree with TRBD2. The CDR3 runs 14 residues. The V gene's germline CDR1 is LNHDA and CDR2 SQIVND (reference sequence). Trimming took 4 bases from V and 7 from J; bases not matched to a gene: 3. The CDR3 DNA reads as TGTGCCAGTAGTAGACTAGCGGGAAGGAATGAGCAGTTCTTC. Its protein is CASSRLAGRNEQFF. Supplemented by reference TRBV19 and TRBJ2-1, the full variable domain reads DGGITQSPKYLFRKEGQNVTLSCEQNLNHDAMYWYRQDPGQGLRLIYYSQIVNDFQKGDIAEGYSVSREKKESFPLTVTSAQKNPTAFYLCASSRLAGRNEQFFGPGTRLTVL.

This clone was counted once. The chain links TRBV11-2 to TRBJ2-5; D ambiguous. CDR1 and CDR2 (germline): SGHAT, FQNNGV. The CDR3 extends over 14 amino acids. Trimming removed 4 bases from V and 7 bases from J, with 16 bases in between. For the CDR3, the DNA is TGTGCCAGCAGCTCTGAGACTCGACGGTGGACCCAGTACTTC. The encoded protein is CASSSETRRWTQYF.

This clone came up once. The rearrangement links TRBV18 to TRBJ2-5; 8 bases agree with TRBD1. J was trimmed by 5 bases and V by 6 bases; bases with no gene match: 8. The CDR3 spans 14 residues. Germline loops: CDR1 KGHSH, CDR2 LQKENI. The CDR3 DNA reads as TGTGCCAGCTCTTTACCAGGGGGCAGGGAGACCCAGTACTTC. Translating gives CASSLPGGRETQYF.

This chain connects TRBV4-2 to TRBJ2-7; D perhaps matches TRBD2 (6 bases). Germline values: CDR1 LGHNA, CDR2 YNFKEQ. This CDR3 is built from 13 residues. Trimming took off 4 bases at V and 2 bases at J, with 9 bases between the two ends. The DNA of the CDR3 is TGTGCCAGCAGCCGCGGGATGACCTACGAGCAGTACTTC. This gives the protein CASSRGMTYEQYF.

The chain combines TRBV11-2 with TRBJ1-5, with 7 bases lining up with TRBD1. The CDR3 sequence is 19 residues long. V shed 5 bases and J 4 bases; nucleotides not matched to a gene: 20. Germline assignment: CDR1 SGHAT and CDR2 FQNNGV. CDR3 sequence: CASSSIGSGDRDYNQPQHF. CDR3 DNA sequence: TGTGCCAGCAGCAGCATAGGATCCGGGGACAGAGACTATAATCAGCCCCAGCATTTT. Drawing the rest from reference TRBV11-2 and TRBJ1-5, the complete variable domain is EAGVAQSPRYKIIEKRQSVAFWCNPISGHATLYWYQQILGQGPKLLIQFQNNGVVDDSQLPKDRFSAERLKGVDSTLKIQPAKLEDSAVYLCASSSIGSGDRDYNQPQHFGDGTRLSIL.

The J gene is TRBJ1-2, the V gene TRBV6-1, with TRBD1 as a possible D gene (6 bases). The CDR3 consists of 13 residues. The germline V and J ends were trimmed by 6 bases and 3 bases, with 11 bases remaining between them. CDR1 and CDR2 from the germline V gene are MNHNS and SASEGT. CDR3 DNA sequence: TGTGCCAGCAGCAGGGGAGTGGACTATGGCTACACCTTC. Amino acids: CASSRGVDYGYTF.

This chain links TRBV5-6 with TRBJ1-1; 7 positions agree with TRBD1. There are 16 residues in the CDR3. Germline V lookup: CDR1 SGHDT, CDR2 YYEEEE. J gave up 0 bases and V 4 bases, and 9 bases lay outside the gene matches. CDR3 sequence (DNA): TGTGCCAGCAGCCAGAGTTACAGGGGCATGAACACTGAAGCTTTCTTT. This encodes CASSQSYRGMNTEAFF.

In this sample, this clone turned up a few times. This chain joins TRBV6-1 and TRBJ2-7; possibly TRBD1 for D (5 bases). CDR1 and CDR2 (germline): MNHNS, SASEGT. V gave up 4 bases and J gave up 3 bases, with 10 bases separating them. The CDR3 is 13 residues long. The CDR3 here is CASSGSDSYEQYF. DNA for the CDR3: TGTGCCAGCAGTGGATCCGACAGCTACGAGCAGTACTTC.

This chain uses TRBV5-1 with TRBJ2-1, with unresolved D. Looked up from germline, CDR1 is SGHRS and CDR2 is YFSETQ. V was clipped by 4 bases and J by 0 bases, with 8 bases between them. This CDR3 contains 14 residues. CDR3 nucleotide sequence: TGCGCCAGCAGCATCCTAAGCTCCTACAATGAGCAGTTCTTC. This translates into CASSILSSYNEQFF.

V and J are TRBV6-5 and TRBJ1-5; the D gene is possibly TRBD1 (5 bases). Trimming removed 0 bases from V and 4 bases from J, with 10 bases in between. The CDR3 contains 15 residues. Germline loops: CDR1 MNHEY, CDR2 SVGAGI. The CDR3 is CASSYSSGQNQPQHF. The CDR3 nucleotides read TGTGCCAGCAGTTACTCGTCAGGGCAGAATCAGCCCCAGCATTTT.

This clone was counted a single time. The V gene is TRBV10-3, the J gene TRBJ2-1; TRBD2 is a possible D gene (5 bases). The germline CDR1 and CDR2 sequences are ENHRY and SYGVKD. V was shortened by 3 bases and J by 5 bases, with 11 bases between the two germline ends. CDR3 length equals 14 residues. CDR3 in amino acids: CAISEGAADNEQFF. CDR3 coding DNA: TGTGCCATCAGTGAAGGAGCGGCGGACAATGAGCAGTTCTTC.

The V gene is TRBV2, the J gene TRBJ2-7; D is unresolved. CDR3 length equals 17 residues. Trimming took 2 bases from V and 1 from J, leaving 18 bases between them. Germline V gene data show CDR1 as SNHLY and CDR2 as FYNNEI. The CDR3 reads CASSESLEPLPSYEQYF. For the CDR3, the DNA is TGTGCCAGCAGTGAAAGTTTAGAACCGCTTCCATCCTACGAGCAGTACTTC.

This clone was counted only a few times. This chain joins TRBV9 and TRBJ2-2; D not resolved. Deletions cut 0 bases from V and 5 bases from J, with 8 bases between. Germline values: CDR1 SGDLS, CDR2 YYNGEE. The CDR3 is 14 amino acids. The CDR3, as DNA: TGTGCCAGCAGCGTAGTTTGGGGAACCGGGGAGCTGTTTTTT. It is translated as CASSVVWGTGELFF. The whole variable domain, remainder taken from reference TRBV9 and TRBJ2-2, is DSGVTQTPKHLITATGQRVTLRCSPRSGDLSVYWYQQSLDQGLQFLIQYYNGEERAKGNILERFSAQQFPDLHSELNLSSLELGDSALYFCASSVVWGTGELFFGEGSRLTVL.

CDR3 DNA: TGTGCCAGCAGTTACCCGACCCTCAGACTAGCGTCTTACAATGAGCAGTTCTTC. Amino acids: CASSYPTLRLASYNEQFF. This chain uses TRBV6-7 with TRBJ2-1, with 8 bases matching TRBD2. TRBV6-7 is labeled an ORF, and its function is uncertain. Trimming cost V 2 bases and J 4 bases; bases outside gene matches: 13. The CDR3 runs to 18 residues.

The chain employs TRBV15 and TRBJ1-5, with D possibly being TRBD1 (5 bases). V gave up 0 bases and J gave up 3 bases, with 15 bases separating them. The CDR3 is made up of 17 amino acids. Looked up from germline, CDR1 is LNHNV and CDR2 is YYDKDF (reference sequence). The CDR3 loop reads CATSRDPLGRDNQPQHF. CDR3 in DNA: TGTGCCACCAGCAGAGATCCCCTTGGCAGGGACAATCAGCCCCAGCATTTT.

The gene calls are TRBV10-1 and TRBJ2-3, with D perhaps TRBD1 or TRBD2 (5 bases each). The CDR3 is 14 amino acids. The germline V gene encodes CDR1 WNHNN and CDR2 SYGVQD (reference sequence). Trimming took off 0 bases at V and 9 bases at J, with 13 bases between the two ends. The CDR3 region is CASSESGVWDTQYF. The CDR3 DNA is TGCGCCAGCAGTGAGTCGGGTGTATGGGACACGCAGTATTTT.

J is TRBJ2-1 and V is TRBV7-9; D is undetermined. V lost 1 base and J lost 7, with 8 bases in between. In germline, CDR1 is SEHNR, CDR2 FQNEAQ (reference sequence). CDR3 length: 13 amino acids. The CDR3 DNA reads TGTGCCAGCAGCTTAGTAGGCAGAAATGAGCAGTTCTTC. Protein product: CASSLVGRNEQFF.

The chain links TRBV7-9 to TRBJ2-5; the match to TRBD2 covers 11 bases. With 4 bases clipped from V and 2 bases from J, the junction kept 6 bases outside the gene matches. Germline V gives CDR1 SEHNR, CDR2 FQNEAQ (reference sequence). CDR3 size: 16 residues. CDR3 amino acids: CASSSVLAGEQETQYF. CDR3 nucleotide sequence: TGTGCCAGCAGCTCCGTACTAGCGGGGGAGCAAGAGACCCAGTACTTC.

The V gene is TRBV10-3, the J gene TRBJ2-7; possibly TRBD2 for D (6 bases). This CDR3 spans 14 amino acids. The V and J ends lost 10 bases and 3 bases respectively, with 19 bases between them. The germline V gene encodes CDR1 ENHRY and CDR2 SYGVKD. CDR3 DNA: TGTGCCACTTCGGAGGGGCAGGCCTTCTACGAGCAGTACTTC. This translates into CATSEGQAFYEQYF.